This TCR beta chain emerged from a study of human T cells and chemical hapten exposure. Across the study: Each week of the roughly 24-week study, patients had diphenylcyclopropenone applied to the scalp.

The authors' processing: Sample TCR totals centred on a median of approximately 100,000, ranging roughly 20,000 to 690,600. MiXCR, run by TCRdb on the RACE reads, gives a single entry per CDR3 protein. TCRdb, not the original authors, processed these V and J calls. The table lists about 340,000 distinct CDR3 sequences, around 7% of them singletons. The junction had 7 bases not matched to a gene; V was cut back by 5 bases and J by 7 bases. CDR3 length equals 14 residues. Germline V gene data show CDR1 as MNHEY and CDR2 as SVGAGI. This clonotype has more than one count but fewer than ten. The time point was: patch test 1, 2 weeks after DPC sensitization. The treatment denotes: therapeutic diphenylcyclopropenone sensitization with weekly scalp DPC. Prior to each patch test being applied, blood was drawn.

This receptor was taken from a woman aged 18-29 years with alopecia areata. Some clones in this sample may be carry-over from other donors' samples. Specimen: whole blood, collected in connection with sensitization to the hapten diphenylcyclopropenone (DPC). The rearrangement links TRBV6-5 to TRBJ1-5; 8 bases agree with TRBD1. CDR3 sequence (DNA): TGTGCCAGCAGTAAACAGGGGGGAGGCCAGCCCCAGCATTTT. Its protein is CASSKQGGGQPQHF.